These 16 T cell receptor beta chains came from one sample sequenced in a study of identical twins' blood T cells (dated by TCRdb to about 2013). The library was produced with 5' RACE. The sequencer listed for this sample is Illumina Genome Analyzer IIx. TCRdb reprocessed the public reads (quality trimming at Q25 with fastp, clone calling with MiXCR) and kept in-frame beta chains. Here each entry gathers all rows of one CDR3 protein and keeps the most common genes and DNA. Recorded for this sample are hundreds of thousands of distinct CDR3 sequences; roughly 27% of them occurred a single time. The ten largest clones represent around 5.6% of the sample. Sequences were obtained from PBMCs. These receptors originate from a woman between 18 and 50 years old in good health.

In the case of this clonotype: A clone one base away is much larger, so this may be a read error. The CDR3 region has the DNA TGCGCCAGCAGCTTGAAAGGGTCGAACACTGAAGCTTTCTTT. Translation: CASSLKGSNTEAFF. This chain uses TRBV5-1 with TRBJ1-1; D is uncertain. V was shortened by 1 base and J by 1 base, with 8 bases between the two germline ends. The CDR3 length is 14 residues. Germline CDR1 and CDR2: SGHRS and YFSETQ. Complete variable domain (other parts from reference TRBV5-1 and TRBJ1-1): KAGVTQTPRYLIKTRGQQVTLSCSPISGHRSVSWYQQTPGQGLQFLFEYFSETQRNKGNFPGRFSGRQFSNSRSEMNVSTLELGDSALYLCASSLKGSNTEAFFGQGTRLTVV.

For this clonotype: Germline and junction disagree at one end, which may indicate a read error. The V and J genes are TRBV20-1 and TRBJ2-3, with D tentatively TRBD2 (6 bases). Germline-derived CDR1 and CDR2 are DFQATT and SNEGSKA (reference sequence). The CDR3 contains 13 residues. The CDR3 bases are TGCAGTACTAGAGTCACTAGCTCGGATACGCAGTATTTT. Amino acids: CSTRVTSSDTQYF.

Details on this clonotype: One junction end does not reproduce the germline sequence, and a read error may be involved. The CDR3 DNA is TGTGTCAGCAGCTTAGCGCTGGAGACGGTGATCTACGAGCAGTACTTC. Translated: CVSSLALETVIYEQYF. The genes are TRBV7-8 and TRBJ2-7; TRBD2 might be the D (5 bases). The CDR3 totals 16 residues. Germline assignment: CDR1 SGHVS and CDR2 FQNEAQ.

The V call is TRBV4-2, the J call TRBJ1-1; TRBD1 matches at 11 bases. The CDR3 has 19 amino acids. Germline V CDR1 and CDR2: LGHNA, YNFKEQ. The V gene end was trimmed by 7 bases and the J gene end by 3 bases; junction bases not matched to a gene: 19. The CDR3 protein is CASTKGLFIGTGGDTEAFF. The CDR3, as DNA: TGTGCCAGCACTAAAGGGTTGTTTATCGGGACAGGGGGGGACACTGAAGCTTTCTTT.

This clonotype was counted a few times. V is TRBV5-1 and J is TRBJ2-5, with 10 bases aligning to TRBD2. The V and J ends lost 2 bases and 4 bases, in that order; junction bases with no gene match: 2. The germline V gene encodes CDR1 SGHRS and CDR2 YFSETQ. This CDR3 is 14 amino acids long. The CDR3 nucleotides read TGCGCCAGCAGCTTACGGACTAGCGGAGAGACCCAGTACTTC. Residues: CASSLRTSGETQYF.

Only one count was recorded for this clonotype. Just one base apart from a much larger clone, this may be a read error. This sequence joins TRBV29-1 and TRBJ2-3, with 11 bases aligning to TRBD2. Germline V gene data show CDR1 as SQVTM and CDR2 as ANQGSEA. V shed 7 bases and J 4 bases; nucleotides not matched to a gene: 7. The CDR3 is made up of 14 amino acids. The CDR3, as DNA: TGCAGCGCCACACTAGCGGGAGTCGCAGATACGCAGTATTTT. It yields the protein CSATLAGVADTQYF.

This clonotype was found a few times. The chain joins TRBV20-1 to TRBJ2-3; TRBD1 aligns across 9 bases. Per the germline V gene, CDR1 is DFQATT and CDR2 is SNEGSKA (reference sequence). V was clipped by 3 bases and J by 7 bases; unmatched bases: 8. CDR3 length: 14 amino acids. CDR3 region: CSASPGTGPNTQYF. The CDR3 nucleotides read TGCAGTGCTAGCCCCGGGACAGGGCCAAATACGCAGTATTTT.

The rearrangement uses TRBV7-9 and TRBJ2-1, with a tentative D call TRBD1 (6 bases). Germline V gene sequence: CDR1 SEHNR, CDR2 FQNEAQ (reference sequence). The CDR3 is made up of 15 amino acids. V shed 3 bases and J shed 9 bases, with 18 bases lying between them. CDR3 sequence: CASSFQGQIRGEQFF. In DNA, the CDR3 is TGTGCCAGCAGCTTTCAGGGGCAAATACGTGGTGAGCAGTTCTTC.

This sequence joins TRBV7-6 and TRBJ2-1; D is uncertain. The germline gives CDR1 SGHVS, CDR2 FNYEAQ. The CDR3 consists of 16 residues. V lost 6 bases, J lost 5 bases, and 20 bases lay in between. The CDR3 nucleotides read TGTGCCAGCAGTTCCTTCGATGGCAGACAAAACAATGAGCAGTTCTTC. Its protein product is CASSSFDGRQNNEQFF.

The chain joins TRBV6-2 or TRBV6-3 to TRBJ2-2, with D tentatively TRBD1 (5 bases). V shed 6 bases and J shed 2 bases, with 19 bases lying between them. The CDR3 consists of 17 residues. Germline CDR1 is MNHEY and CDR2 is SVGEGT. The CDR3 here is CASSPFGHLKNTGELFF. The DNA of the CDR3 is TGTGCCAGCAGCCCCTTCGGACACCTAAAAAACACCGGGGAGCTGTTTTTT.

This chain joins TRBV7-8 and TRBJ2-3, with 7 bases matching TRBD1. J lost 1 base, V lost 5 bases, and 6 bases had no gene match. The CDR3 has 15 amino acids. CDR1 SGHVS and CDR2 FQNEAQ come from the germline V gene. DNA for the CDR3: TGTGCCAGCAGCCTCGAGGGGGCCGGCACAGATACGCAGTATTTT. It specifies CASSLEGAGTDTQYF.

This clonotype was counted only a few times. This sequence joins TRBV7-8 and TRBJ2-1, with D perhaps TRBD1 or TRBD2 (5 bases each). This CDR3 region has 16 residues. V was shortened by 3 bases and J by 1 base, with 13 bases between the two germline ends. Germline V CDR1 and CDR2: SGHVS, FQNEAQ. CDR3 in DNA: TGTGCCAGCAGCTTGGGACGACCTGAATCCTACAATGAGCAGTTCTTC. Its translation is CASSLGRPESYNEQFF.

This clonotype appeared a few times. The V call is TRBV7-8, the J call TRBJ1-2, with no clear D. The CDR3 spans 15 residues. Per the germline V gene, CDR1 is SGHVS and CDR2 is FQNEAQ. The germline V and J ends were trimmed by 5 bases and 7 bases, with 20 bases remaining between them. For the CDR3, the DNA is TGTGCCAGCAGCGCCCATGAGCGGCGGGGTGGTGGCTACACCTTC. Protein: CASSAHERRGGGYTF.

This clonotype was counted ten times or more. The V call is TRBV11-2, the J call TRBJ2-5; tentatively, D is TRBD1 or TRBD2 (6 bases each). Deletions cut 3 bases from V and 0 bases from J, with 20 bases between. This CDR3 spans 18 amino acids. CDR1 and CDR2 from the germline V gene are SGHAT and FQNNGV. The CDR3 sequence: CASSFPGGQSSYQETQYF. CDR3 nucleotides: TGTGCCAGCAGCTTTCCCGGGGGACAATCTTCGTACCAAGAGACCCAGTACTTC. Together with reference TRBV11-2 and TRBJ2-5, the CDR3 gives the full variable domain: EAGVAQSPRYKIIEKRQSVAFWCNPISGHATLYWYQQILGQGPKLLIQFQNNGVVDDSQLPKDRFSAERLKGVDSTLKIQPAKLEDSAVYLCASSFPGGQSSYQETQYFGPGTRLLVL.

This clonotype has ten or more counts. The rearrangement uses TRBV29-1 and TRBJ2-1, with 12 bases matching TRBD2. The V segment lost 3 bases and the J segment 8 bases; nucleotides outside the gene matches: 5. The CDR3 is 14 amino acids. CDR1 is SQVTM and CDR2 is ANQGSEA in the germline V gene. CDR3 DNA: TGCAGCGTTGATCCTAGCGGGAGGGGATATGAGCAGTTCTTC. Translation: CSVDPSGRGYEQFF.

As concerns this clonotype: Germline is not matched at one junction end, which may reflect a read error. The CDR3 protein is CAGSQSDSGGNTIYF. Here the CDR3 DNA reads TGTGCCGGCAGCCAATCCGACTCTGGTGGAAACACCATATATTTT. The V and J genes are TRBV4-2 and TRBJ1-3; D gene unclear. The CDR3 is 15 amino acids. CDR1 and CDR2 from the germline V gene are LGHNA and YNFKEQ.